This passage covers 25 T cell receptor beta chains from one sample sequenced in a study of OX40 agonist ivuxolimab in advanced cancers. Generated by immunoSEQ multiplex PCR, the TCRdb table keeps only in-frame clones and is missing some. The table shows roughly 6,000 clones, with 60% to 85% occurring only once. Material: CD4+ or CD8+ T cells sorted from blood, obtained in a trial of the OX40 agonist ivuxolimab. The receptor source for this set is an adult with an advanced solid tumor such as melanoma, head and neck, liver or kidney cancer.

The chain employs TRBV9 and TRBJ2-3, with 15 bases identical to TRBD2. Losses at the gene ends were 3 bases for V and 5 bases for J; bases not matched to a gene: 1. This CDR3 has 15 amino acids. Per the germline V gene, CDR1 is SGDLS and CDR2 is YYNGEE. The CDR3 loop is CASSGGLAGGDTQYF. Written as DNA, the CDR3 is TGTGCCAGCAGCGGGGGACTAGCGGGAGGAGATACGCAGTATTTT.

The rearrangement links TRBV4-1 to TRBJ2-5; 9 nucleotides align to TRBD1. The CDR3 runs to 18 residues. The V and J ends lost 4 bases and 5 bases, in that order; junction bases with no gene match: 17. Per germline, CDR1 MGHRA and CDR2 YSYEKL. CDR3 sequence reads: CASSPLPKDRGRSETQYF. CDR3 coding DNA: TGCGCCAGCAGCCCCCTACCCAAGGACAGGGGTCGGTCGGAGACCCAGTACTTC.

The rearrangement uses TRBV14 and TRBJ1-6; 12 bases align to TRBD1. CDR1 is SGHDN, CDR2 FVKESK, per germline. J was trimmed by 0 bases and V by 4 bases; bases with no gene match: 4. CDR3 size: 18 residues. The CDR3 coding sequence is TGTGCCAGCAGCCGGGACAGGGGGCTGATCTCCTATAATTCACCCCTCCACTTT. Its translation: CASSRDRGLISYNSPLHF.

The chain has TRBV4-1 and TRBJ2-5; 7 nucleotides align to TRBD1. This CDR3 contains 13 residues. Germline V gives CDR1 MGHRA, CDR2 YSYEKL. Losses at the gene ends were 6 bases for V and 3 bases for J; bases not matched to a gene: 4. The DNA for the CDR3 is TGCGCCAGCAGGGGTCAGGGGGAAGAGACCCAGTACTTC. It codes for CASRGQGEETQYF.

The chain links TRBV7-9 to TRBJ1-1; 8 nucleotides agree with TRBD1. Germline values: CDR1 SEHNR, CDR2 FQNEAQ (reference sequence). Trimming took 6 bases from V and 6 from J; bases not matched to a gene: 6. The CDR3 contains 13 residues. The CDR3 nucleotides read TGTGCCAGCAGACGTCCAGGGGGCCCTGAAGCTTTCTTT. This codes for CASRRPGGPEAFF. Looking up the rest from reference TRBV7-9 and TRBJ1-1 gives the full variable domain: DTGVSQNPRHKITKRGQNVTFRCDPISEHNRLYWYRQTLGQGPEFLTYFQNEAQLEKSRLLSDRFSAERPKGSFSTLEIQRTEQGDSAMYLCASRRPGGPEAFFGQGTRLTVV.

There are a few counts of this clone. This chain joins TRBV6-8 and TRBJ1-2; tentatively, D is TRBD1 (6 bases). The CDR3 totals 13 residues. Trimming took 7 bases from V and 4 from J, leaving 13 bases between them. Germline-derived CDR1 and CDR2 are MNHGY and SAAAGT. The CDR3 DNA reads as TGTGCCAGCACCCTGGGGGGGGCCTATGGCTACACCTTC. It is translated as CASTLGGAYGYTF.

V usage is TRBV30 and J usage is TRBJ2-2; the D is unclear. The CDR3 is made up of 15 amino acids. The V end was cut by 1 base, the J end by 0 bases, with 9 bases between. The germline V gene has CDR1 GTSNPN and CDR2 SVGIG (reference sequence). CDR3 loop: CAWSDLTPNTGELFF. DNA of the CDR3: TGTGCCTGGAGTGACCTAACTCCGAACACCGGGGAGCTGTTTTTT.

The rearrangement links TRBV20-1 to TRBJ2-1; unclear D gene. This CDR3 region has 11 residues. Looked up from germline, CDR1 is DFQATT and CDR2 is SNEGSKA (reference sequence). Trimming pared 3 bases from V and 6 bases from J, leaving 6 bases between. The CDR3 DNA follows: TGCAGTGCTAGGATCACCAATGAGCAGTTCTTC. It specifies CSARITNEQFF.

V gene TRBV11-2 combines with J gene TRBJ1-1; a possible D gene is TRBD1 (6 bases). Trimming took 1 base from V and 6 from J, leaving 12 bases between them. CDR1 and CDR2 from the germline V gene are SGHAT and FQNNGV. The length of the CDR3 is 14 residues. This CDR3 reads CASSLVSGTSEAFF. CDR3 bases: TGTGCCAGCAGCTTAGTTTCAGGGACATCTGAAGCTTTCTTT.

The chain recombines TRBV7-3 with TRBJ2-1, with 11 nucleotides matching TRBD2. Germline assignment: CDR1 SGHTA and CDR2 FQGTGA. Losses at the gene ends were 2 bases for V and 6 bases for J; bases not matched to a gene: 3. CDR3 length: 15 residues. The CDR3 is CASSLLAGGPNEQFF. CDR3 nucleotides: TGTGCCAGCAGCTTACTAGCGGGGGGACCCAATGAGCAGTTCTTC.

This clone has just one count. At one end, the junction sequence differs from germline, possibly due to a read error. This chain connects TRBV7-9 to TRBJ2-7; 9 nucleotides line up with TRBD1. Germline CDR1 reads SEHNR; CDR2 reads FQNEAQ (reference sequence). This CDR3 comprises 15 residues. CDR3 nucleotide sequence: TGCGCCAGCAGCCAAGGGGACAGGGAAGTGGACGAGCAGTACTTC. As protein: CASSQGDREVDEQYF.

This clone was counted between two and nine times. The V gene is TRBV10-3, the J gene TRBJ1-6, with 10 bases identical to TRBD1. V was clipped by 11 bases and J by 10 bases; unmatched bases: 5. Germline-derived CDR1 and CDR2 are ENHRY and SYGVKD. The length of the CDR3 is 12 residues. The DNA of the CDR3 is TGTGCCGCTCGGACAGGGGGATCACCCCTCCACTTT. Amino acids: CAARTGGSPLHF.

Turning to this clone: A far larger clone is a single base away, which makes a read error likely. This sequence joins TRBV4-2 and TRBJ1-2; D not resolved. V lost 0 bases, J lost 2 bases, and 7 bases lay in between. Germline CDR1 and CDR2: LGHNA and YNFKEQ. The CDR3 contains 14 residues. This chain's CDR3 is CASSQDGWNYGYTF. CDR3 coding DNA: TGTGCCAGCAGCCAAGACGGATGGAACTATGGCTACACCTTC.

This clone was counted only a few times. The chain has TRBV18 and TRBJ2-5; 7 bases match TRBD1. This CDR3 contains 14 residues. Losses at the gene ends were 2 bases for V and 1 base for J; bases not matched to a gene: 1. The germline V gene encodes CDR1 KGHSH and CDR2 LQKENI. The CDR3 nucleotides are TGTGCCAGCTCACCAGGGACAGCCCAAGAGACCCAGTACTTC. This gives the protein CASSPGTAQETQYF.

The chain links TRBV27 to TRBJ2-3, with D unclear. This CDR3 is 15 amino acids long. V was trimmed by 4 bases and J by 3 bases, leaving 14 bases between them. CDR1 is MNHEY and CDR2 is SMNVEV in the germline V gene (reference sequence). The CDR3 sequence is CASSWTSSRTDTQYF. CDR3 DNA: TGTGCCAGCAGTTGGACGTCGTCCCGAACAGATACGCAGTATTTT.

The chain recombines TRBV5-4 with TRBJ1-6, with TRBD1 matching 9 bases. The CDR3 is 17 amino acids. CDR1 SGHNT and CDR2 YYREEE come from the germline V gene (reference sequence). Germline trimming cut 0 bases from V and 6 bases from J; bases unmatched to any gene: 7. The CDR3 nucleotides read TGTGCCAGCAGCTTGGTCCGGGACAGGGACCTTAATTCACCCCTCCACTTT. Translation gives CASSLVRDRDLNSPLHF.

The CDR3 region is CASSIPLYLGQGNYNEQFF. In DNA form, the CDR3 reads TGTGCCAGTAGTATTCCCCTTTACCTGGGACAGGGGAACTACAATGAGCAGTTCTTC. The chain uses TRBV19 and TRBJ2-1, with 10 bases matching TRBD1. The V gene end was trimmed by 3 bases and the J gene end by 3 bases; junction bases not matched to a gene: 14. Germline values: CDR1 LNHDA, CDR2 SQIVND (reference sequence). The CDR3 runs to 19 residues.

V is TRBV19 and J is TRBJ2-1; D assignment may be TRBD1 or TRBD2 (6 bases each). Deletions cut 4 bases from V and 8 bases from J, with 21 bases between. In germline, CDR1 is LNHDA, CDR2 SQIVND (reference sequence). The CDR3 sequence is 16 residues long. CDR3 sequence (DNA): TGTGCCAGTAGTACCCCGACGAGGGGGGCGCTGGATGAGCAGTTCTTC. It yields the protein CASSTPTRGALDEQFF.

V gene TRBV20-1 combines with J gene TRBJ2-7; D is unresolved. Germline CDR1 reads DFQATT; CDR2 reads SNEGSKA (reference sequence). The CDR3 sequence is 11 residues long. V dropped 3 bases and J dropped 0 bases, with 3 bases sitting between them. In DNA, the CDR3 is TGCAGTGCTAGGGTCTCCTACGAGCAGTACTTC. This sequence encodes CSARVSYEQYF.

The chain combines TRBV18 with TRBJ2-7; a weak D match, TRBD2 (7 bases). The germline V and J ends were trimmed by 5 bases and 3 bases, with 11 bases remaining between them. The CDR3 length is 13 residues. Germline V CDR1 and CDR2: KGHSH, LQKENI. The CDR3 DNA reads TGTGCCAGCTCAGCCGGGGGGCTCTACGAGCAGTACTTC. The encoded protein is CASSAGGLYEQYF.

The CDR3, as DNA: TGCAGCGTTGAAGATCCCAGGACTAGCGGGGGCTACAATGAGCAGTTCTTC. Translating it yields CSVEDPRTSGGYNEQFF. This chain joins TRBV29-1 and TRBJ2-1; 13 nucleotides align to TRBD2. The V segment lost 0 bases and the J segment 3 bases; nucleotides outside the gene matches: 5. This CDR3 has 17 residues. In germline, CDR1 is SQVTM, CDR2 ANQGSEA.

A few counts support this clone. In nucleotides, the CDR3 is TGTGCCAGCTGTGGAGGGCTTAACTATGGCTACACCTTC. Translated: CASCGGLNYGYTF. The gene calls are TRBV6-5 and TRBJ1-2, with D unresolved. The CDR3 is made up of 13 amino acids. V lost 8 bases to trimming and J lost 1 base, with 11 bases between them. Germline CDR1 reads MNHEY; CDR2 reads SVGAGI.

This clone has a handful of counts. The chain combines TRBV14 with TRBJ1-2; D perhaps matches TRBD1 (5 bases). This CDR3 comprises 12 residues. CDR1 is SGHDN, CDR2 FVKESK, per germline. With 4 bases removed from V and 5 bases from J, the gap between germline ends came to 8 bases. CDR3 nucleotides: TGTGCCAGCAGCCCAAAGGGGTATGGCTACACCTTC. This translates into CASSPKGYGYTF.

The chain joins TRBV7-9 to TRBJ1-1; weak D call: TRBD1 (5 bases). Germline V gives CDR1 SEHNR, CDR2 FQNEAQ (reference sequence). Trimming took off 5 bases at V and 7 bases at J, with 11 bases between the two ends. This CDR3 contains 12 residues. CDR3 residues: CASSPGLHEAFF. The CDR3 coding sequence is TGTGCCAGCAGCCCGGGACTCCATGAAGCTTTCTTT. The variable domain in full, completed from reference TRBV7-9 and TRBJ1-1, reads DTGVSQNPRHKITKRGQNVTFRCDPISEHNRLYWYRQTLGQGPEFLTYFQNEAQLEKSRLLSDRFSAERPKGSFSTLEIQRTEQGDSAMYLCASSPGLHEAFFGQGTRLTVV.

This sequence joins TRBV27 and TRBJ2-4; the match to TRBD1 covers 9 bases. Trimming at V came to 2 bases and at J to 2 bases, leaving 4 bases not matched to a gene. The CDR3 is made up of 16 amino acids. CDR1 MNHEY and CDR2 SMNVEV come from the germline V gene (reference sequence). CDR3 residues: CASSLGTGRTKNIQYF. The CDR3 DNA is TGTGCCAGCAGTTTAGGGACAGGGCGAACCAAAAACATTCAGTACTTC.